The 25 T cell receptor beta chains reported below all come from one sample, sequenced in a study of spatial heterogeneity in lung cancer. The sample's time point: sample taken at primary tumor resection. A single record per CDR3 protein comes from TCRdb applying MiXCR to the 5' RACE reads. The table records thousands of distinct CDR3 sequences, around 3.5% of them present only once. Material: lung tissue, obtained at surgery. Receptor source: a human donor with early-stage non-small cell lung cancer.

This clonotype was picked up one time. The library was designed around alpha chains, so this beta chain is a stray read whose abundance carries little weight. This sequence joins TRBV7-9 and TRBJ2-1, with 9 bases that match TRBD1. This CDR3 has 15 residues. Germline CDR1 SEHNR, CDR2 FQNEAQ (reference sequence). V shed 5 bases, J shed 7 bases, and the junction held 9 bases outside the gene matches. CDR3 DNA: TGTGCCAGCAGCAATCCGGGACAGGGCGTAAATGAGCAGTTCTTC. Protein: CASSNPGQGVNEQFF.

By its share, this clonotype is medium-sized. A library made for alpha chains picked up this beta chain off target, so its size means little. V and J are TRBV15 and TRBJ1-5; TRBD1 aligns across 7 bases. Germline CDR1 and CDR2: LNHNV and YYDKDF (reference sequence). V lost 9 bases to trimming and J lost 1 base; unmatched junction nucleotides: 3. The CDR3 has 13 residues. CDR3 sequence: CATAQGSNQPQHF. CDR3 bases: TGTGCCACGGCACAGGGGAGCAATCAGCCCCAGCATTTT.

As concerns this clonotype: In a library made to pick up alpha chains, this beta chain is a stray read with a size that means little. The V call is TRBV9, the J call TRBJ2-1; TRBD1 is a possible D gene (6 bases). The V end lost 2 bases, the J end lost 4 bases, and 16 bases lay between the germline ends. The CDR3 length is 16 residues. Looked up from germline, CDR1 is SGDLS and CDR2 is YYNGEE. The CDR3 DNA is TGTGCCAGCAGCGTCACCGGGACACTTCGTTACAATGAGCAGTTCTTC. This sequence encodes CASSVTGTLRYNEQFF.

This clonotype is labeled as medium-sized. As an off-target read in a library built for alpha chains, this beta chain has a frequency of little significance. CDR3 amino acids: CASSLEQGARGYTF. The CDR3 coding sequence is TGTGCCAGCAGCTTGGAACAGGGGGCACGGGGCTACACCTTC. The V call is TRBV5-6, the J call TRBJ1-2; 9 bases map to TRBD1. The CDR3 is made up of 14 amino acids. The V gene end was trimmed by 0 bases and the J gene end by 8 bases; junction bases not matched to a gene: 5. CDR1 and CDR2 from the germline V gene are SGHDT and YYEEEE.

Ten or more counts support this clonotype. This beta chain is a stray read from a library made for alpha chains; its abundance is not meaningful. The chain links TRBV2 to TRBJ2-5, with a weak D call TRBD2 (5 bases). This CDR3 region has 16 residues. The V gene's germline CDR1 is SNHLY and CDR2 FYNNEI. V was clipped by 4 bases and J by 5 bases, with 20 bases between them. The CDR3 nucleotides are TGTGCCAGCAGTGTCAGCCGCCAGAGTTCGGGGGAGACCCAGTACTTC. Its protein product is CASSVSRQSSGETQYF.

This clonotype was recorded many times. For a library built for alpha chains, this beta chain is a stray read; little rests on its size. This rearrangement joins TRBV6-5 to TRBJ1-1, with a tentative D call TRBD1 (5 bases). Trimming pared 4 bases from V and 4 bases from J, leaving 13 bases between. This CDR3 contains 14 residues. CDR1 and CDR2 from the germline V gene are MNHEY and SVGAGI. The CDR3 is CASSFGEGLTEAFF. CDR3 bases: TGTGCCAGCAGTTTTGGGGAGGGGCTCACTGAAGCTTTCTTT.

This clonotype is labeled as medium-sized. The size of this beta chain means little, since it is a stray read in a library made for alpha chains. CDR3 region: CASSSRGGFWVTDTQYF. As DNA, the CDR3 is TGTGCCAGCAGCTCCCGGGGGGGGTTTTGGGTCACAGATACGCAGTATTTT. The chain has TRBV2 and TRBJ2-3; TRBD2 matches at 8 bases. In germline, CDR1 is SNHLY, CDR2 FYNNEI. The CDR3 runs to 17 residues. Unmatched junction bases numbered 13, after V lost 6 bases and J lost 2 bases.

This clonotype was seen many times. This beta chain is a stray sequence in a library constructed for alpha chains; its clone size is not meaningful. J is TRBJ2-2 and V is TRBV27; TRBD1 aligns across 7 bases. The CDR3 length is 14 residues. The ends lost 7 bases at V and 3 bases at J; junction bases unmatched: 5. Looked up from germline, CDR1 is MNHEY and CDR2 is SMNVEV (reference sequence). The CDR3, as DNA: TGTGCCAGCACGGGACAGACCTACACCGGGGAGCTGTTTTTT. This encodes CASTGQTYTGELFF.

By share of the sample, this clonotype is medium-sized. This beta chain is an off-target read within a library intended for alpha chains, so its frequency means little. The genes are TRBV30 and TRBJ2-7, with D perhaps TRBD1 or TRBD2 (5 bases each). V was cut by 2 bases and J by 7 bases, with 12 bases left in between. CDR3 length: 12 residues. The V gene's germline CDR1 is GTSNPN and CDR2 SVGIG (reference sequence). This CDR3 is CAWSNEGREQYF. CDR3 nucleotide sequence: TGTGCCTGGAGTAATGAGGGGCGTGAGCAGTACTTC.

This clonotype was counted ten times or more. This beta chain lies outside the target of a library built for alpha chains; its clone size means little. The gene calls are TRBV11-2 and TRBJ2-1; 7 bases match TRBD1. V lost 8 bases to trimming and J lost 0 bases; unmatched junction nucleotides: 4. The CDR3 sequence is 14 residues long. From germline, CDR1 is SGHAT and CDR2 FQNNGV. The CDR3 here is CASLGQSSYNEQFF. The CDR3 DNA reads TGTGCCAGCCTGGGACAGAGCTCCTACAATGAGCAGTTCTTC.

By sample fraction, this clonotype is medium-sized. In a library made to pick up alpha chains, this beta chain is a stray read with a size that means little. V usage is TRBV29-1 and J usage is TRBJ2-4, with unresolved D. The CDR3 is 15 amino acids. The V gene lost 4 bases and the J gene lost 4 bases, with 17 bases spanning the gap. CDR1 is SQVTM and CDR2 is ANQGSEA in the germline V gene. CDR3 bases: TGCAGCGTTGTTAGCTGGCAGAAGTCTAAAAACATTCAGTACTTC. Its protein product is CSVVSWQKSKNIQYF.

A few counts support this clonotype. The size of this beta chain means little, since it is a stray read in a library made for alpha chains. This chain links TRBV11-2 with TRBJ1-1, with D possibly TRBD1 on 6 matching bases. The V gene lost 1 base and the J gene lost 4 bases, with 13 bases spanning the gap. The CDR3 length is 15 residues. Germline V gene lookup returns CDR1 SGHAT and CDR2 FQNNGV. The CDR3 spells CASSLAVWGRTEAFF. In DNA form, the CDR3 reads TGTGCCAGCAGCTTAGCTGTTTGGGGGCGCACTGAAGCTTTCTTT.

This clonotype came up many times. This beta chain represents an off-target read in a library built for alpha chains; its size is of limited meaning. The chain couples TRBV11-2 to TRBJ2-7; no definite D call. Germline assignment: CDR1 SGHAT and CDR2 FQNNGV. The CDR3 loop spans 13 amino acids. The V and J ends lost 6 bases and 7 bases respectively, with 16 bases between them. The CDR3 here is CASSQGLPYEQYF. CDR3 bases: TGTGCCAGCAGTCAAGGGTTGCCGTATGAGCAGTACTTC.

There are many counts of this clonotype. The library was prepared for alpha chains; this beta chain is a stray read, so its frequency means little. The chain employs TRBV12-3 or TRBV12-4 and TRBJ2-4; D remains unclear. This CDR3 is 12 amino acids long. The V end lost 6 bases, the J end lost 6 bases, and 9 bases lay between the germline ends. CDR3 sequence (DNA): TGTGCCAGCAGCCCGGGTGGAAACATTCAGTACTTC. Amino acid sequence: CASSPGGNIQYF.

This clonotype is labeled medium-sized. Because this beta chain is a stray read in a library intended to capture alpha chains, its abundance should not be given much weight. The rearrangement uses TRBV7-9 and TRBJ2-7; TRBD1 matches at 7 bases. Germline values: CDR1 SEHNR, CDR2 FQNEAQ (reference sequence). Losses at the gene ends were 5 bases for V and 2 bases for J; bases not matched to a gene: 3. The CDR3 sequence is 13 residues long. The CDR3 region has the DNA TGTGCCAGCAGCCGACAGGGACCCTACGAGCAGTACTTC. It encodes CASSRQGPYEQYF.

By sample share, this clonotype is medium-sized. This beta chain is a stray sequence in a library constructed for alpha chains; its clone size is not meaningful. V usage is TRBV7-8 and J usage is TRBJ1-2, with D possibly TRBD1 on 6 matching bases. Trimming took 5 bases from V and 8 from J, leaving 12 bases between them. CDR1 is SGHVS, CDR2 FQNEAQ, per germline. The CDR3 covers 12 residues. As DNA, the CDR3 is TGTGCCAGCAGCCCTAGGGGGAACGGCTACACCTTC. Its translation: CASSPRGNGYTF.

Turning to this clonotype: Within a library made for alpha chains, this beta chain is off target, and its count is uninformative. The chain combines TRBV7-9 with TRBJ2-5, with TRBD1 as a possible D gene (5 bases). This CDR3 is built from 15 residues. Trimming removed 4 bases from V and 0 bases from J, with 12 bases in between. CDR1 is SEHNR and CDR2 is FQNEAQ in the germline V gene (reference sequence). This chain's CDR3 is CASSSKTVYQETQYF. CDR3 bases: TGTGCCAGCAGCTCTAAGACAGTGTACCAAGAGACCCAGTACTTC.

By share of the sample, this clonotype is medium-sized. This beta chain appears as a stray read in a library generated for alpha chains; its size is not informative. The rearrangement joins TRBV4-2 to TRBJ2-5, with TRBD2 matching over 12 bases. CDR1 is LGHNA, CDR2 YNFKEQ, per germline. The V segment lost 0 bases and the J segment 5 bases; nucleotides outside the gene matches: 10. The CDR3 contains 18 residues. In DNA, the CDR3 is TGTGCCAGCAGCCAAGATGTCGGTCTAGCGGGGGGGCGGGAGACCCAGTACTTC. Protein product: CASSQDVGLAGGRETQYF.

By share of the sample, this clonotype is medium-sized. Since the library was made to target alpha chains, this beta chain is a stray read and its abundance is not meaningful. CDR3: CASSLGYQETQYF. CDR3 coding DNA: TGTGCCAGCAGTTTAGGGTACCAAGAGACCCAGTACTTC. The rearrangement uses TRBV27 and TRBJ2-5, with no clear D. The CDR3 runs to 13 residues. Trimming took off 2 bases at V and 0 bases at J, with 4 bases between the two ends. Germline loops: CDR1 MNHEY, CDR2 SMNVEV (reference sequence).

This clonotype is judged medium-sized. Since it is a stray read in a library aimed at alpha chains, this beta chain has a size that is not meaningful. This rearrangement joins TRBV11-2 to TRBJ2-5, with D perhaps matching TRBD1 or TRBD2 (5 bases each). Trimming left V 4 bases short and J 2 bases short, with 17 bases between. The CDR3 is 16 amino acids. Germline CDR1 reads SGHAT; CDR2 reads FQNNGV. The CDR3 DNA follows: TGTGCCAGCAGCTCCGGGACGGAAAGTATACAAGAGACCCAGTACTTC. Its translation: CASSSGTESIQETQYF.

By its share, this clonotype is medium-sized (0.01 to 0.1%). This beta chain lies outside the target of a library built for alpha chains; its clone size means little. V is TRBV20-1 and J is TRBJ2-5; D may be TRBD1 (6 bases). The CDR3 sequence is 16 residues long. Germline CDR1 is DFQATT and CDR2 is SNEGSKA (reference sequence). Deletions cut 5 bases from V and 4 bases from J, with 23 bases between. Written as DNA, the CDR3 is TGCAGTGCTTTTAATCGGGACACCCAATTCGGAGAGACCCAGTACTTC. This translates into CSAFNRDTQFGETQYF.

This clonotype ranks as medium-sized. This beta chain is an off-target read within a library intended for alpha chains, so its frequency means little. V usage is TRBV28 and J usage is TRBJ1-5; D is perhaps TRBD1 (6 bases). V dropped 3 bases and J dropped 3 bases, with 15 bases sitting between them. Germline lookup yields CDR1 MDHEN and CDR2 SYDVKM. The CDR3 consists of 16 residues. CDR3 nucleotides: TGTGCCAGCAGTTTCCAGGGGCGCCCCCACAATCAGCCCCAGCATTTT. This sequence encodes CASSFQGRPHNQPQHF.

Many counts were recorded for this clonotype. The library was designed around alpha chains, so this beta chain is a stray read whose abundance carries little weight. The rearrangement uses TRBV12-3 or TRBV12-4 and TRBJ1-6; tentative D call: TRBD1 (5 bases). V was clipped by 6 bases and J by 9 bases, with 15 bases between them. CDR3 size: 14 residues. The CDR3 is CASSPDSAFSPLHF. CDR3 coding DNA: TGTGCCAGCAGCCCCGACAGTGCTTTTTCACCCCTCCACTTT.

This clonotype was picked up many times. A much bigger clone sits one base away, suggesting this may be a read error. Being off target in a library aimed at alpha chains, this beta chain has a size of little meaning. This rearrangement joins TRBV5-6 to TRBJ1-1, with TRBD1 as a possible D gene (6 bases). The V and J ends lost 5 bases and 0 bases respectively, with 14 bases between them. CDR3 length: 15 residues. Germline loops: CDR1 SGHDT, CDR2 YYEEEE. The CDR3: CASRQGRGVNTEAFF. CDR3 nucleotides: TGTGCCAGCAGACAGGGCCGGGGAGTGAACACTGAAGCTTTCTTT.

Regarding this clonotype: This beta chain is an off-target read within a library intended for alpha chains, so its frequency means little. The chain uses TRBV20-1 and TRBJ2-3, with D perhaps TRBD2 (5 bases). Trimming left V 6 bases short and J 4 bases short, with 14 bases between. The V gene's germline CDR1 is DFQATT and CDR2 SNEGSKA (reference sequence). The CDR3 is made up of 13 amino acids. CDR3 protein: CSALGLRADTQYF. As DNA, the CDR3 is TGCAGTGCGCTAGGACTTCGCGCAGATACGCAGTATTTT.